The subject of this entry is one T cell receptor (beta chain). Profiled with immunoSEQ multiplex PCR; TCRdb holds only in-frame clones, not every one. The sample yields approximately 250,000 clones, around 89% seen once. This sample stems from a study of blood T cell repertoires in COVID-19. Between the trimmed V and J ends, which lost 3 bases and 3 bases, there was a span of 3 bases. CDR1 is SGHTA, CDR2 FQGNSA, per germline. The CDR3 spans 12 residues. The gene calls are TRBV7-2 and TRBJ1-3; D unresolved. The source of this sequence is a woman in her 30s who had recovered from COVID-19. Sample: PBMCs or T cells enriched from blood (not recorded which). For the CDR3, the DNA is TGTGCCAGCAGCTTTTATGGAAACACCATATATTTT. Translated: CASSFYGNTIYF.